This record looks at one TCR beta chain sequence and its context. Its antigen is unidentified. V shed 5 bases and J 8 bases; nucleotides not matched to a gene: 7. The CDR3 extends over 16 amino acids. TCRdb analysed the 5' RACE reads with MiXCR anew, one entry per CDR3 protein. The table lists 430,000 or so distinct CDR3 sequences, 20% to 30% of them singletons, with about 12% in the top ten. These data belong to a study of T-cell memory formation after mild COVID-19. The study, taken as a whole, reports: A subset of responding clones appeared in pre-infection memory, suggesting cross-reactive memory joined. Whether day 37 second-wave clones are SARS-CoV-2-specific was not confirmed.

The chain uses TRBV12-3 or TRBV12-4 and TRBJ2-2, with 14 bases fitting TRBD2. The TCR sequence derives from an adult woman who had mild COVID-19 (a few samples of this study predate the infection). Cell type and time point are not known. Sequenced sample: PBMCs or a T cell subset sorted from them (not recorded which). CDR3 region: CASSAAGLAGEGELFF. CDR3 DNA: TGTGCCAGCAGTGCAGCGGGACTAGCGGGAGAGGGGGAGCTGTTTTTT.